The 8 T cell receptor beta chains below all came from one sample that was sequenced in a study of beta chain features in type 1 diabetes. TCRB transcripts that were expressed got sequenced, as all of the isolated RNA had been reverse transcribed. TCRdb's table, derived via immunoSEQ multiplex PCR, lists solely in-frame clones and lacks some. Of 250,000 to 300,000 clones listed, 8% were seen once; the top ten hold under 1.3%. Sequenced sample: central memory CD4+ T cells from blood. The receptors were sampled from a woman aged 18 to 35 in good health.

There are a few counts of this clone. CDR3 coding DNA: TGCGCAGCGTTAGCCCGAGGACAATATTCCTACGAGCAGTACTTC. Translating gives CAALARGQYSYEQYF. The chain carries TRBV29-1 and TRBJ2-7; a weak D match, TRBD1 (5 bases). The CDR3 is 15 amino acids. Germline CDR1 reads SQVTM; CDR2 reads ANQGSEA.

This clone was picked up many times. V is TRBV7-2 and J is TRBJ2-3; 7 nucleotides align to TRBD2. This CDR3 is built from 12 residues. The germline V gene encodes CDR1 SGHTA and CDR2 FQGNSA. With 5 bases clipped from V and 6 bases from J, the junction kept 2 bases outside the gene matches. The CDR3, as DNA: TGTGCCAGCAGCCCCGGGAGGGATACGCAGTATTTT. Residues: CASSPGRDTQYF.

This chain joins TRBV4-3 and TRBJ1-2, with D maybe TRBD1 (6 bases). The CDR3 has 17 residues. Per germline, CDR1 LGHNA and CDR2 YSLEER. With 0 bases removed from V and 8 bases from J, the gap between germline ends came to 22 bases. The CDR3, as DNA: TGCGCCAGCAGCCAAGATTCGGTGGGGCAGGGGATGAACGGCTACACCTTC. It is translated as CASSQDSVGQGMNGYTF.

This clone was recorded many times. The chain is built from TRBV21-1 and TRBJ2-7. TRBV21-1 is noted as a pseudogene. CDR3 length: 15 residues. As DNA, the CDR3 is TGTGCCAGCAGCATGGGGACGGTGAGCTCCTACGAGCAGTACGTC. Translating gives CASSMGTVSSYEQYV.

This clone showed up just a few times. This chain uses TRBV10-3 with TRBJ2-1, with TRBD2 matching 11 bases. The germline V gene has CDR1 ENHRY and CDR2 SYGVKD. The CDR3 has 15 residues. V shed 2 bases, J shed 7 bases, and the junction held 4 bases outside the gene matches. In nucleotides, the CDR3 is TGTGCCATCAGTGAGCGGACTAGCGGGCATAATGAGCAGTTCTTC. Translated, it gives CAISERTSGHNEQFF.

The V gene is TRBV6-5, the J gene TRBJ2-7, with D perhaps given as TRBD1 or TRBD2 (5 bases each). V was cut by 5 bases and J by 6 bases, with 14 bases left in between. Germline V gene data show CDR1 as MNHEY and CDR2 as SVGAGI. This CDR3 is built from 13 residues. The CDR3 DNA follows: TGTGCCAGCAGTCAGGGACCAACGGGCGAGCAGTACTTC. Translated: CASSQGPTGEQYF.

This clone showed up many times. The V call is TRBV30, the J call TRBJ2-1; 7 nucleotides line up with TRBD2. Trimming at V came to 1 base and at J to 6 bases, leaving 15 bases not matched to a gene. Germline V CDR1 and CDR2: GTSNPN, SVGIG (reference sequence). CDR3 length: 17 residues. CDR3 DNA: TGTGCCTGGAGTGGTTTATTTTATGGGGGAGGGCCCAATGAGCAGTTCTTC. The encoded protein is CAWSGLFYGGGPNEQFF.

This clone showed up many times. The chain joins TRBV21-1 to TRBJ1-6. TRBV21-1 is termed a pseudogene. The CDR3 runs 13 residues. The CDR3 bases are TGTGCCAGCAGCGGACCTTATAATTCACCCCTCCACTTT. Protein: CASSGPYNSPLHF.